These T cell receptor beta chains were read from a single sample in a study of blood T cell repertoires in COVID-19. Produced via immunoSEQ multiplex PCR; TCRdb's table is partial and in-frame only. The table has under 50,000 clones, 80% seen once. The source material was peripheral blood. The source of these receptors is a man at least 80 years old with active or convalescent COVID-19. Both conserved end residues are part of each CDR3. D genes are given only for firm matches. The size entry is marked missing in some rows and otherwise reads once, few, many or a size class.

j_gene | len | d_gene | abundance | v_gene | CDR3aa | CDR3nt
TRBJ2-1 | 16 | TRBD2 | . | TRBV5-1 | CASSQTLAGVDNEQFF | TGCGCCAGCAGTCAAACCCTAGCGGGGGTGGACAATGAGCAGTTCTTC
TRBJ1-5 | 14 | . | . | TRBV28 | CASSEFEGSQPQHF | TGTGCCAGCAGTGAGTTTGAAGGGAGTCAGCCCCAGCATTTT
TRBJ2-3 | 14 | . | few | TRBV27 | CAVRGRGYTDTQYF | TGTGCAGTGAGGGGCAGGGGATACACAGATACGCAGTATTTT
TRBJ1-3 | 17 | . | . | TRBV3-1/TRBV3-2 | CASSLSAGTSSGNTIYF | TGTGCCAGCAGCCTCAGCGCGGGGACGAGCTCTGGAAACACCATATATTTT
TRBJ2-3 | 16 | TRBD1 | . | TRBV7-8 | CASSLWGTGERDTQYF | TGTGCCAGCAGCTTGTGGGGGACAGGGGAACGAGATACGCAGTATTTT
TRBJ2-3 | 17 | TRBD1 | . | TRBV5-1 | CASSLGDRGLGTDTQYF | TGCGCCAGCAGCTTGGGGGACAGGGGGCTGGGCACAGATACGCAGTATTTT
TRBJ2-1 | 16 | TRBD1 | . | TRBV11-2 | CASSSRQGISYNEQFF | TGTGCCAGCAGCTCAAGACAGGGCATCTCCTACAATGAGCAGTTCTTC
TRBJ1-1 | 15 | TRBD1 | few | TRBV7-6 | CASSRWTGASTEAFF | TGTGCCAGCAGCCGATGGACAGGGGCGTCGACTGAAGCTTTCTTT
TRBJ2-5 | 13 | . | . | TRBV27 | CASAGGLTRSQYF | TGTGCCAGCGCAGGTGGCCTCACTAGATCCCAGTACTTC
TRBJ1-2 | 16 | TRBD1 | . | TRBV24-1 | CATSDSRTGAFYGYTF | TGTGCCACCAGTGACTCTAGGACAGGGGCTTTCTATGGCTACACCTTC
TRBJ2-7 | 16 | TRBD1 | once | TRBV10-1 | CASSESGQGAMREQYF | TGCGCCAGCAGTGAGTCAGGCCAGGGGGCAATGCGGGAGCAGTACTTC
TRBJ1-5 | 12 | . | . | TRBV2 | CASMGGNQPQHF | TGTGCCAGCATGGGGGGGAATCAGCCCCAGCATTTT
TRBJ1-4 | 11 | . | . | TRBV20-1 | CSVGRGEELFF | TGCAGTGTCGGACGGGGGGAGGAACTGTTTTTT
TRBJ1-2 | 14 | TRBD1 | . | TRBV4-3 | CASSQGTGTYGYTF | TGCGCCAGCAGCCAAGGGACAGGCACCTATGGCTACACCTTC
TRBJ2-1 | 15 | . | . | TRBV28 | CASTSTMFGRNEQFF | TGTGCCAGCACTTCGACTATGTTCGGCCGCAATGAGCAGTTCTTC
TRBJ1-2 | 15 | TRBD1 | . | TRBV5-6 | CASSLEGQGFYGYTF | TGTGCCAGCAGCTTGGAGGGACAGGGCTTCTATGGCTACACCTTC
TRBJ2-5 | 14 | . | . | TRBV5-5 | CASSLNTGLETQYF | TGTGCCAGCAGCTTGAATACAGGGTTGGAGACCCAGTACTTC
TRBJ2-5 | 19 | TRBD2 | . | TRBV24-1 | CATSDLSGLAGGLKETQYF | TGTGCCACCAGTGATTTGTCGGGACTAGCGGGGGGCTTAAAAGAGACCCAGTACTTC
TRBJ1-1 | 12 | . | . | TRBV28 | CASSSLGRTPFF | TGTGCCAGCAGTTCCCTGGGCCGTACGCCTTTCTTT
TRBJ2-7 | 14 | . | . | TRBV7-2 | CASSFSYLSYEQYF | TGTGCCAGCAGCTTTAGTTACCTTTCCTACGAGCAGTACTTC
TRBJ2-7 | 15 | TRBD1 | . | TRBV7-2 | CASSKHWTGNYEQYF | TGTGCCAGCAGCAAGCATTGGACAGGGAACTACGAGCAGTACTTC
TRBJ2-7 | 14 | TRBD1 | . | TRBV7-8 | CASSQDRGYREQYF | TGTGCCAGCAGCCAAGACAGGGGTTACCGCGAGCAGTACTTC
TRBJ2-3 | 14 | . | . | TRBV2 | CASTVGHNTDTQYF | TGTGCCAGCACCGTGGGACACAACACAGATACGCAGTATTTT
TRBJ2-3 | 15 | TRBD1 | . | TRBV6-5 | CASGLNRDRTDTQYF | TGTGCCAGCGGCCTAAACCGGGACAGAACAGATACGCAGTATTTT
TRBJ2-3 | 14 | . | . | TRBV27 | CASSFLANTDTQYF | TGTGCCAGCAGTTTCCTAGCTAACACAGATACGCAGTATTTT
TRBJ2-6 | 19 | TRBD1 | . | TRBV28 | CASSLSTGADRAGANVLTF | TGTGCCAGCAGTTTATCTACAGGGGCGGACAGGGCTGGGGCCAACGTCCTGACTTTC
TRBJ1-2 | 14 | . | . | TRBV4-1 | CASSAREGDYGYTF | TGCGCCAGCAGCGCCCGTGAGGGGGACTATGGCTACACCTTC
TRBJ1-1 | 13 | . | . | TRBV19 | CASGSRSHTEAFF | TGTGCCAGCGGGTCGCGATCTCACACTGAAGCTTTCTTT
TRBJ2-1 | 16 | . | few | TRBV2 | CASSELGLDAYNEQFF | TGTGCCAGCAGTGAACTAGGTCTAGACGCCTACAATGAGCAGTTCTTC
TRBJ2-5 | 14 | . | . | TRBV2 | CASSQRTPQETQYF | TGTGCCAGCAGCCAAAGGACTCCACAAGAGACCCAGTACTTC
TRBJ1-6 | 15 | . | . | TRBV7-9 | CASSLGGLANSPLHF | TGTGCCAGCAGCTTAGGCGGACTAGCCAATTCACCCCTCCACTTT
TRBJ1-2 | 16 | . | . | TRBV6-1 | CASSEDGSQRIYGYTF | TGTGCCAGCAGTGAAGATGGGTCCCAGCGTATATATGGCTACACCTTC
TRBJ2-7 | 18 | TRBD2 | once | TRBV9 | CASSPPLAGTSGAYEQYF | TGTGCCAGCAGCCCCCCGCTGGCCGGGACTAGCGGCGCCTACGAGCAGTACTTC
TRBJ1-5 | 14 | TRBD1 | few | TRBV7-9 | CASSLGQGGQPQHF | TGTGCCAGCAGCCTTGGACAGGGCGGTCAGCCCCAGCATTTT
TRBJ2-5 | 15 | TRBD2 | . | TRBV2 | CASSVRLAPQETQYF | TGTGCCAGCAGTGTGAGACTAGCGCCACAAGAGACCCAGTACTTC
TRBJ2-1 | 17 | TRBD1 | . | TRBV11-2 | CASSLDLRTGGRDEQFF | TGTGCCAGCAGCTTAGATCTGAGGACAGGGGGTAGGGATGAGCAGTTCTTC
TRBJ1-1 | 14 | . | . | TRBV10-3 | CAITLGPEGTEAFF | TGTGCCATCACCCTGGGTCCCGAGGGCACTGAAGCTTTCTTT
TRBJ2-5 | 15 | TRBD2 | . | TRBV7-9 | CASSYYLAGEETQYF | TGTGCCAGCAGCTATTATCTAGCGGGAGAAGAGACCCAGTACTTC
TRBJ2-3 | 17 | TRBD2 | . | TRBV6-2/TRBV6-3 | CASSSRGSGVITDTQYF | TGTGCCAGCAGTTCCCGAGGAAGCGGGGTGATCACAGATACGCAGTATTTT